The clone carrying this T cell receptor (beta chain) was detected only once. Its antigen is unidentified. Looked up from germline, CDR1 is MNHNY and CDR2 is SVGAGI (reference sequence). This CDR3 spans 12 amino acids. With 2 bases removed from V and 5 bases from J, the gap between germline ends came to 6 bases. Researchers took blood at baseline, on cycle 4 day 1, and on cycle 7 day 1. Using immunoSEQ multiplex PCR, the repertoire was profiled, and TCRdb retains in-frame clones only, with some absent. The sample lists some 55,000 clones; approximately 90% were seen once. These data originate in a study of OX40 agonist ivuxolimab in advanced cancers. Study-level findings and limits: Clones of CD4+ and CD8+ blood T cells grew by week 6 at doses of 0.1 to 3.0 mg/kg. The study found that CD8+ T cells averaged more expanded clones than CD4+. Some patients without response likewise showed low normalized clonal expansion.

The material sequenced was CD4+ or CD8+ T cells sorted from blood, taken in a trial of the OX40 agonist ivuxolimab. This clonotype was sampled from an adult with an advanced solid tumor such as melanoma, head and neck, liver or kidney cancer. The genes are TRBV6-6 and TRBJ1-1; D remains ambiguous. The DNA for the CDR3 is TGTGCCAGCAGTTACGTAGGGACTGAAGCTTTCTTT. Translating it yields CASSYVGTEAFF.